This TCR beta chain was recovered during a study of T cells in Graves' hyperthyroidism and ophthalmopathy. General observations from the study: Most clonotypes expanded in thyroid above 0.001 were likewise present in blood.

The length of the CDR3 is 14 residues. V dropped 6 bases and J dropped 6 bases, with 12 bases sitting between them. CDR1 is MDHEN and CDR2 is SYDVKM in the germline V gene. Stability of Graves' hyperthyroidism was defined as absent ophthalmopathy progression within 18 months. With respect to this clonotype: Its antigen is still unknown.

RNA transcripts served as the template for amplifying TCR beta CDR3 regions. The TCR CDR3 was amplified in a first-round RT-PCR using the HTBI primer set. TCRdb re-called the multiplex PCR reads through MiXCR, storing one row per CDR3 protein. The sample includes approximately 630,000 distinct CDR3 sequences, 16% of them seen just once. The sequence was obtained from a woman aged 25 to 39 with Graves' hyperthyroidism. Sequences were obtained from blood. V usage is TRBV28 and J usage is TRBJ1-6; D unresolved. The CDR3, as DNA: TGTGCCAGCAGCCTTGTTGAGATTAATTCACCCCTCCACTTT. As protein: CASSLVEINSPLHF.